A single sample is the source of the 14 T cell receptor beta chains below, sequenced in a study of memory CD4+ T cells and cytomegalovirus serostatus. The protocol was immunoSEQ multiplex PCR, while the TCRdb copy is restricted to in-frame clones and leaves out a portion. Of 40,000 to 55,000 clones in the sample, approximately 82% are singletons; the top ten hold roughly 2%. The sort gate was single viable CD3+CD4+CD8-CD45RO+ cells for memory CD4+ T cells. Sample: memory CD4+ T cells from blood. The receptors come from an adult in good health and CMV-seropositive.

The chain links TRBV7-3 to TRBJ2-2; tentative D call: TRBD1 (6 bases). This CDR3 has 14 amino acids. CDR1 and CDR2 from the germline V gene are SGHTA and FQGTGA. The V end lost 4 bases, the J end lost 5 bases, and 11 bases lay between the germline ends. The CDR3 spells CASSSGHLTGELFF. The DNA for the CDR3 is TGTGCCAGCAGCTCGGGACATCTAACCGGGGAGCTGTTTTTT.

This clone occurred a few times. The chain recombines TRBV7-8 with TRBJ2-7, with 8 bases identical to TRBD1. The CDR3 covers 17 residues. Per germline, CDR1 SGHVS and CDR2 FQNEAQ. The V and J ends lost 1 base and 5 bases, in that order; junction bases with no gene match: 13. The CDR3 coding sequence is TGTGCCAGCAGCTTAGTAGTCCCCAGGACAGGGCGGAACGAGCAGTACTTC. Amino acids: CASSLVVPRTGRNEQYF.

This chain links TRBV6-5 with TRBJ2-7; possible D gene TRBD1, 5 bases. Germline V gene sequence: CDR1 MNHEY, CDR2 SVGAGI. The ends were cut back, 5 bases at V and 6 bases at J, with 11 bases in the middle. This CDR3 has 12 residues. In DNA form, the CDR3 reads TGTGCCAGCAGTGGGGCTTGGGGCGAGCAGTACTTC. The encoded protein is CASSGAWGEQYF.

J is TRBJ2-5 and V is TRBV14; 7 bases are a match to TRBD2. This CDR3 is built from 16 residues. V shed 0 bases, J shed 2 bases, and the junction held 6 bases outside the gene matches. The V gene's germline CDR1 is SGHDN and CDR2 FVKESK. The CDR3 here is CASSQEARGLQETQYF. The CDR3 bases are TGTGCCAGCAGCCAAGAAGCGCGGGGACTACAAGAGACCCAGTACTTC.

This sequence joins TRBV6-6 and TRBJ2-7; 8 bases line up with TRBD2. Germline V gene sequence: CDR1 MNHNY, CDR2 SVGAGI (reference sequence). The CDR3 totals 13 residues. Trimming cost V 4 bases and J 4 bases; bases outside gene matches: 3. The CDR3 DNA is TGTGCCAGCAGTTCGGCTAGCGGGTACGAGCAGTACTTC. It specifies CASSSASGYEQYF.

The V call is TRBV7-3, the J call TRBJ2-3; tentatively, D is TRBD2 (5 bases). There are 13 residues in the CDR3. V shed 3 bases and J shed 6 bases, with 10 bases lying between them. In germline, CDR1 is SGHTA, CDR2 FQGTGA. CDR3 coding DNA: TGTGCCAGCAGCTTGAGGGAGTCGGATACGCAGTATTTT. Translation: CASSLRESDTQYF.

CDR3 bases: TGTGCCAGCAGTGACCCCCCAGGCGTCCCCTACGAGCAGTACTTC. This encodes CASSDPPGVPYEQYF. J is TRBJ2-7 and V is TRBV2; no firm D call. In germline, CDR1 is SNHLY, CDR2 FYNNEI. V gave up 3 bases and J gave up 2 bases, with 14 bases separating them. The CDR3 has 15 amino acids. Full variable domain (outside the CDR3, taken from reference TRBV2 and TRBJ2-7): EPEVTQTPSHQVTQMGQEVILRCVPISNHLYFYWYRQILGQKVEFLVSFYNNEISEKSEIFDDQFSVERPDGSNFTLKIRSTKLEDSAMYFCASSDPPGVPYEQYFGPGTRLTVT.

A single count supports this clone. V usage is TRBV9 and J usage is TRBJ2-2, with D possibly matching TRBD1 (5 bases). The CDR3 loop spans 16 amino acids. V lost 0 bases, J lost 3 bases, and 12 bases lay in between. Looked up from germline, CDR1 is SGDLS and CDR2 is YYNGEE. The CDR3 sequence: CASSVGTGQYTGELFF. Written as DNA, the CDR3 is TGTGCCAGCAGCGTAGGAACAGGTCAATACACCGGGGAGCTGTTTTTT.

V usage is TRBV28 and J usage is TRBJ1-1; 8 nucleotides match TRBD1. CDR3 size: 14 residues. V trimming: 6 bases; J trimming: 5 bases; junction bases outside the gene matches: 8. The V gene's germline CDR1 is MDHEN and CDR2 SYDVKM. DNA for the CDR3: TGTGCCAGCAGGCCGACAGGGGTAGAAACTGAAGCTTTCTTT. This codes for CASRPTGVETEAFF.

The chain recombines TRBV18 with TRBJ2-7; D gene uncertain. Deletions cut 8 bases from V and 1 base from J, with 12 bases between. Looked up from germline, CDR1 is KGHSH and CDR2 is LQKENI. The CDR3 runs 13 residues. The CDR3 sequence is CASLLPGSYEQYF. CDR3 in DNA: TGTGCCAGCCTGTTGCCGGGTTCCTACGAGCAGTACTTC.

This chain uses TRBV28 with TRBJ2-3; D might be TRBD2 (6 bases). The ends were cut back, 6 bases at V and 5 bases at J, with 12 bases in the middle. This CDR3 region has 13 residues. Germline CDR1 is MDHEN and CDR2 is SYDVKM. DNA for the CDR3: TGTGCCAGCAGCCGGGACTGGGGAGATACGCAGTATTTT. It yields the protein CASSRDWGDTQYF. Drawing the rest from reference TRBV28 and TRBJ2-3, the complete variable domain is DVKVTQSSRYLVKRTGEKVFLECVQDMDHENMFWYRQDPGLGLRLIYFSYDVKMKEKGDIPEGYSVSREKKERFSLILESASTNQTSMYLCASSRDWGDTQYFGPGTRLTVL.

This clone has only one observation. The chain employs TRBV19 and TRBJ1-3, with TRBD1 matching over 8 bases. CDR1 is LNHDA, CDR2 SQIVND, per germline (reference sequence). The CDR3 totals 15 residues. V lost 11 bases, J lost 4 bases, and 13 bases stayed unmatched. In nucleotides, the CDR3 is TGTGCCGAAAATAGATCAGGGGGCGAGGGAAACACCATATATTTT. This sequence encodes CAENRSGGEGNTIYF.

The chain carries TRBV6-6 and TRBJ2-5, with 7 bases aligning to TRBD2. The V gene end was trimmed by 2 bases and the J gene end by 5 bases; junction bases not matched to a gene: 8. Germline lookup yields CDR1 MNHNY and CDR2 SVGAGI (reference sequence). This CDR3 has 15 amino acids. DNA of the CDR3: TGTGCCAGCAGTTACCGCACCCGGCGGGAGGAGACCCAGTACTTC. Encoded protein: CASSYRTRREETQYF.

The chain is built from TRBV10-1 and TRBJ2-3; 8 bases are a match to TRBD1. CDR1 WNHNN and CDR2 SYGVQD come from the germline V gene (reference sequence). The CDR3 loop spans 14 amino acids. J gave up 4 bases and V 6 bases, and 6 bases lay outside the gene matches. CDR3 residues: CASSQGAEADTQYF. In DNA, the CDR3 is TGCGCCAGCAGCCAGGGGGCTGAGGCAGATACGCAGTATTTT.